This record concerns one T cell receptor (beta chain) sequence. The data belong to a study of blood T cell repertoires in COVID-19. Study in general: Material from acute and convalescent COVID-19 was sourced from the United States, Italy and Spain. Sources were T cells, B-cell-depleted T cells, or PBMCs; the material itself was cDNA or gDNA.

Authors' processing steps: Estimates of nucleated cell counts were drawn from the amplification of reference gene primers. Assay used: immunoSEQ multiplex PCR; TCRdb lists only in-frame clones, some missing. V and J calls and clone size come straight from that table; D and trimming were deduced from the DNA. The repertoire has about 200,000 clones, 80% of them found once; the top ten carry less than 8%. V was cut by 3 bases and J by 2 bases, with 10 bases left in between. CDR1 is KGHSH and CDR2 is LQKENI in the germline V gene. The CDR3 totals 14 residues. The source of this sequence is a woman between 35 and 50 years old with acute COVID-19. The J gene is TRBJ1-1, the V gene TRBV18; D may be TRBD1 (6 bases). The sample consisted of PBMCs or T cells enriched from blood (not recorded which). The CDR3 here is CASSPRGLNTEAFF. The CDR3 DNA follows: TGTGCCAGCTCACCGCGGGGGCTAAACACTGAAGCTTTCTTT. The whole variable domain, remainder taken from reference TRBV18 and TRBJ1-1, is NAGVMQNPRHLVRRRGQEARLRCSPMKGHSHVYWYRQLPEEGLKFMVYLQKENIIDESGMPKERFSAEFPKEGPSILRIQQVVRGDSAAYFCASSPRGLNTEAFFGQGTRLTVV.